Shown below are 17 T cell receptor beta chains from a single sample sequenced in a study of glioma-infiltrating T cells after dendritic cell vaccination. Specified time point: after dendritic cell vaccination, including at tumor progression/relapse. Here immunoSEQ multiplex PCR was the method, and the copy in TCRdb shows in-frame clones only, minus some. Here the sample spans 70,000 to 100,000 clones, 83% being singletons. The sample in question was blood, obtained after dendritic cell vaccination. These receptors were taken from a human donor with glioblastoma.

The rearrangement joins TRBV7-2 to TRBJ1-4; TRBD1 agrees at 9 bases. The length of the CDR3 is 15 residues. Germline loops: CDR1 SGHTA, CDR2 FQGNSA. The V gene end was trimmed by 5 bases and the J gene end by 7 bases; junction bases not matched to a gene: 8. The CDR3 DNA is TGTGCCAGCAGCCTGCGGACAGGGGAGGTTGAAAAACTGTTTTTT. As protein: CASSLRTGEVEKLFF.

This sequence joins TRBV7-6 and TRBJ2-2; TRBD2 matches at 13 bases. The CDR3 loop spans 17 amino acids. V lost 0 bases to trimming and J lost 5 bases; unmatched junction nucleotides: 3. CDR1 is SGHVS, CDR2 FNYEAQ, per germline. This CDR3 is CASSLAGTSGETGELFF. The CDR3 DNA reads as TGTGCCAGCAGCTTAGCCGGGACTAGCGGGGAGACCGGGGAGCTGTTTTTT.

J is TRBJ2-3 and V is TRBV11-2, with 7 bases lining up with TRBD2. V lost 6 bases, J lost 2 bases, and 5 bases stayed unmatched. In germline, CDR1 is SGHAT, CDR2 FQNNGV. The CDR3 has 14 amino acids. The CDR3 nucleotides read TGTGCCAGCAGGCCCGGGACTATCACAGATACGCAGTATTTT. Translating gives CASRPGTITDTQYF.

The J gene is TRBJ1-1, the V gene TRBV9, with 8 bases that match TRBD1. CDR1 is SGDLS, CDR2 YYNGEE, per germline. Trimming at V came to 4 bases and at J to 4 bases, leaving 6 bases not matched to a gene. This CDR3 contains 14 residues. In DNA form, the CDR3 reads TGTGCCAGCAGCCCGACAGGGGTAGGCACTGAAGCTTTCTTT. As protein: CASSPTGVGTEAFF.

The chain has TRBV7-3 and TRBJ2-1; D is unclear. CDR3 size: 15 residues. In germline, CDR1 is SGHTA, CDR2 FQGTGA. V lost 2 bases to trimming and J lost 0 bases, with 8 bases between them. The CDR3: CASSLYPGSYNEQFF. The DNA for the CDR3 is TGTGCCAGCAGCTTATACCCGGGCTCCTACAATGAGCAGTTCTTC.

The chain uses TRBV5-4 and TRBJ2-7; D gene ambiguous. Germline CDR1 is SGHNT and CDR2 is YYREEE (reference sequence). The CDR3 totals 11 residues. The V and J ends lost 0 bases and 7 bases respectively, with 5 bases between them. CDR3 amino acids: CASSLGGEQYF. In DNA form, the CDR3 reads TGTGCCAGCAGCTTGGGAGGTGAGCAGTACTTC. Filled out from reference TRBV5-4 and TRBJ2-7, the complete variable domain reads ETGVTQSPTHLIKTRGQQVTLRCSSQSGHNTVSWYQQALGQGPQFIFQYYREEENGRGNFPPRFSGLQFPNYSSELNVNALELDDSALYLCASSLGGEQYFGPGTRLTVT.

In its sample, this clone was seen once. The chain uses TRBV6-5 and TRBJ1-2; D unresolved. The germline gives CDR1 MNHEY, CDR2 SVGAGI. The CDR3 sequence is 14 residues long. Deletions cut 6 bases from V and 4 bases from J, with 15 bases between. CDR3 sequence: CASSPGLFGYGYTF. The DNA for the CDR3 is TGTGCCAGCAGCCCCGGACTCTTTGGCTATGGCTACACCTTC.

The chain employs TRBV30 and TRBJ2-7, with 8 bases aligning to TRBD1. From germline, CDR1 is GTSNPN and CDR2 SVGIG (reference sequence). V dropped 2 bases and J dropped 1; count of bases not matched to a gene: 7. The CDR3 extends over 15 amino acids. CDR3 region: CAWSLPGQESYEQYF. Written as DNA, the CDR3 is TGTGCCTGGAGTCTACCGGGACAGGAATCCTACGAGCAGTACTTC.

V usage is TRBV21-1 and J usage is TRBJ2-4; the table's D call of TRBD2 was not tested on the DNA. TRBV21-1 is a documented pseudogene. The CDR3 loop spans 17 amino acids. This CDR3 reads CASSKEGEAPAKNIQYF. CDR3 bases: TGTGCCAGCAGCAAAGAAGGTGAGGCGCCAGCCAAAAACATTCAGTACTTC.

The CDR3 is CASSPLPIGGGGNQPQHF. For the CDR3, the DNA is TGTGCCAGCTCACCACTACCAATTGGAGGCGGGGGCAATCAGCCCCAGCATTTT. This sequence joins TRBV18 and TRBJ1-5; unclear D gene. The CDR3 sequence is 18 residues long. Germline CDR1 reads KGHSH; CDR2 reads LQKENI. Trimming stripped 1 base from V and 2 bases from J, with 18 bases between.

The V call is TRBV11-3, the J call TRBJ1-4; the D is unclear. Trimming cost V 6 bases and J 3 bases, with 23 bases left between them. Germline CDR1 reads SGHNT; CDR2 reads YENEEA. This CDR3 region has 18 residues. The CDR3 reads CASRPITPRVRSNEKLFF. CDR3 DNA sequence: TGTGCCAGCAGGCCTATAACCCCTCGGGTCCGGTCTAATGAAAAACTGTTTTTT.

This sequence joins TRBV27 and TRBJ1-2; 9 nucleotides align to TRBD1. The CDR3 consists of 13 residues. V was clipped by 5 bases and J by 14 bases; unmatched bases: 12. Looked up from germline, CDR1 is MNHEY and CDR2 is SMNVEV (reference sequence). The CDR3 spells CASSLGTGNEGTF. In nucleotides, the CDR3 is TGTGCCAGCAGTCTTGGGACAGGGAATGAAGGGACCTTC.

The rearrangement uses TRBV7-6 and TRBJ1-5; D is unresolved. V was trimmed by 2 bases and J by 7 bases, leaving 12 bases between them. The CDR3 runs to 14 residues. The germline CDR1 and CDR2 sequences are SGHVS and FNYEAQ. CDR3 sequence (DNA): TGTGCCAGCAGCTTAAGTCCCACGGGACAGCCCCAGCATTTT. Translation: CASSLSPTGQPQHF. Supplemented by reference TRBV7-6 and TRBJ1-5, the full variable domain reads GAGVSQSPRYKVTKRGQDVALRCDPISGHVSLYWYRQALGQGPEFLTYFNYEAQQDKSGLPNDRFSAERPEGSISTLTIQRTEQRDSAMYRCASSLSPTGQPQHFGDGTRLSIL.

This chain links TRBV29-1 with TRBJ1-2; 7 bases agree with TRBD1. Germline CDR1 reads SQVTM; CDR2 reads ANQGSEA. The V gene end was trimmed by 4 bases and the J gene end by 6 bases; junction bases not matched to a gene: 5. CDR3 length: 12 amino acids. This CDR3 is CSVARGQDGYTF. Here the CDR3 DNA reads TGCAGCGTTGCTAGGGGGCAGGATGGCTACACCTTC.

The table lists this clone with a few counts. The chain links TRBV10-3 to TRBJ2-6; perhaps TRBD1 as D (6 bases). Germline CDR1 and CDR2: ENHRY and SYGVKD. The CDR3 runs to 17 residues. V was cut by 8 bases and J by 1 base, with 18 bases left in between. The CDR3: CAILPGQSPSGANVLTF. The CDR3 nucleotides read TGTGCCATCCTCCCGGGACAAAGCCCTTCTGGGGCCAACGTCCTGACTTTC.

V usage is TRBV13 and J usage is TRBJ2-1; 8 nucleotides match TRBD2. The junction had 2 bases not matched to a gene; V was cut back by 4 bases and J by 3 bases. Germline loops: CDR1 PRHDT, CDR2 FYEKMQ (reference sequence). The CDR3 spans 14 residues. CDR3 residues: CASSSSGFYNEQFF. Here the CDR3 DNA reads TGTGCCAGCAGCTCTAGCGGGTTCTACAATGAGCAGTTCTTC.

The J gene is TRBJ2-7, the V gene TRBV6-5; TRBD2 is a possible D gene (7 bases). Looked up from germline, CDR1 is MNHEY and CDR2 is SVGAGI. The CDR3 extends over 16 amino acids. Between the trimmed V and J ends, which lost 0 bases and 4 bases, there was a span of 16 bases. The CDR3 protein is CASSYSLGGGVYEQYF. CDR3 DNA sequence: TGTGCCAGCAGTTACTCGTTAGGAGGGGGGGTTTACGAGCAGTACTTC.